This is a list of T cell receptor beta chains from one sample in a study of blood T cell repertoires in COVID-19. The protocol was immunoSEQ multiplex PCR, while the TCRdb copy is restricted to in-frame clones and leaves out a portion. The sample shows about 15,000 clones, around 92% of them seen only once. Material: peripheral blood. These TCRs come from a human donor with active COVID-19. The donor label of this sample is uncertain. The CDR3 runs from the conserved cysteine through the conserved F or W. A D gene is named only where the DNA matches it firmly. Size is omitted from some rows. Given values are once, few, many or a class for expanded clones.

d_gene	v_gene	abundance	j_gene	CDR3nt	CDR3aa
NA	TRBV14	NA	TRBJ1-1	TGTGCCAGCAGCCAAGATACGCGGGGAACTGAAGCTTTCTTT	CASSQDTRGTEAFF
NA	TRBV5-1	NA	TRBJ1-3	TGCGCCAGCAGCTTGAATGTATATGGGGCAGGAAACACCATATATTTT	CASSLNVYGAGNTIYF
NA	TRBV30	once	TRBJ1-6	TGTGCCTGGAGTGGGCAGTTCAATTCACCCCTCCACTTT	CAWSGQFNSPLHF
NA	TRBV3-1/TRBV3-2	NA	TRBJ2-1	TGTGCCAGCAGCCAAGTCCAGGATCCCTACAATGAGCAGTTCTTC	CASSQVQDPYNEQFF
TRBD1	TRBV5-1	NA	TRBJ1-1	TGCGCCAGCAGCTTGGGGGCCGGACAGGCCTACACTGAAGCTTTCTTT	CASSLGAGQAYTEAFF
NA	TRBV10-3	NA	TRBJ2-3	TGTGCCATCAGTTCGGAGGGAAGGAGGACAGATACGCAGTATTTT	CAISSEGRRTDTQYF
NA	TRBV7-6	NA	TRBJ2-1	TGTGCCAGCAGCTTTAGACAGAGCTCCTACAATGAGCAGTTCTTC	CASSFRQSSYNEQFF
NA	TRBV18	NA	TRBJ2-2	TGTGCCAGCTCACCAAGTATGGTCGGCGGGACTAACACCGGGGAGCTGTTTTTT	CASSPSMVGGTNTGELFF
NA	TRBV29-1	NA	TRBJ2-4	TGCAGCGCCGCAGTAGGGGGAACCATTCAGTACTTC	CSAAVGGTIQYF
NA	TRBV4-1	once	TRBJ2-2	TGCGCCAGCAGCCAAGGACGGGTCAGGGCCACGAACACCGGGGAGCTGTTTTTT	CASSQGRVRATNTGELFF
NA	TRBV5-1	NA	TRBJ2-3	TGCGCCAGCAGCTTAACCAGGGGACCAGATACGCAGTATTTT	CASSLTRGPDTQYF
TRBD2	TRBV6-5	NA	TRBJ2-1	TGTGCCAGCAATCTAGCGGGAGGTTACAATGAGCAGTTCTTC	CASNLAGGYNEQFF
TRBD1	TRBV5-1	NA	TRBJ2-2	TGCGCCAGCAGCTTGAGAGACAGGGGGACCGGGGAGCTGTTTTTT	CASSLRDRGTGELFF
TRBD1	TRBV19	NA	TRBJ2-7	TGTGCCAGTAGTCCGTCGGACAGGGAAGGCTACGAGCAGTACTTC	CASSPSDREGYEQYF
TRBD2	TRBV24-1	NA	TRBJ2-7	TGTGCCACCAGTGAAGGACTAGCGGGAGGGATCTACGAGCAGTACTTC	CATSEGLAGGIYEQYF
NA	TRBV3-1/TRBV3-2	few	TRBJ1-1	TGTGCCAGCTCCCTATACCGAGCTTTCTTT	CASSLYRAFF
NA	TRBV6-2/TRBV6-3	NA	TRBJ1-5	TGTGCCAGCAGTTACTTGGCCCCAGGAAACAATCAGCCCCAGCATTTT	CASSYLAPGNNQPQHF
NA	TRBV25-1	NA	TRBJ2-2	TGTGCCAGCAGTGGGGGGGTGGCGAACACCGGGGAGCTGTTTTTT	CASSGGVANTGELFF
TRBD1	TRBV5-6	NA	TRBJ2-7	TGTGCCAGCAGCTTAGTGGGACAGAGCAGCTCCTACGAGCAGTACTTC	CASSLVGQSSSYEQYF
TRBD2	TRBV5-4	NA	TRBJ2-5	TGTGCCAGCAGCTCGACTAGCGGGGGGGCGGAGACCCAGTACTTC	CASSSTSGGAETQYF
NA	TRBV5-5	once	TRBJ2-7	TGTGCCAGCAGCTTGGCCCTAGCTTCCTACGAGCAGTACTTC	CASSLALASYEQYF
NA	TRBV12-3/TRBV12-4	NA	TRBJ2-2	TGTGCCAGTCGGAACAGGGAAACCGGGGAGCTGTTTTTT	CASRNRETGELFF
NA	TRBV19	NA	TRBJ2-5	TGTGCCAGTAGTATTACACGACAAGAGACCCAGTACTTC	CASSITRQETQYF
NA	TRBV10-2	NA	TRBJ2-7	TGCGCCACCGCGGGACAGACCTACGAGCAGTACTTC	CATAGQTYEQYF
NA	TRBV2	NA	TRBJ2-1	TGTGCCAGCAGTGAATGGGGCCGCCGAGCCAATGAGCAGTTCTTC	CASSEWGRRANEQFF
TRBD1	TRBV6-1	NA	TRBJ1-5	TGTGCCAGCAGTGACCTTGGACAGGCGGGCAATCAGCCCCAGCATTTT	CASSDLGQAGNQPQHF
TRBD2	TRBV7-7	NA	TRBJ2-1	TGTGCTAGCAGCTCCGGGACTAGCGGGAGTGATGAGCAGTTCTTC	CASSSGTSGSDEQFF
NA	TRBV19	NA	TRBJ2-5	TGTGCCAGTACCCGTCGGCGGGGCGTAGGAGAGACCCAGTACTTC	CASTRRRGVGETQYF
TRBD1	TRBV7-9	few	TRBJ2-2	TGTGCCAGCAGGAACAGGGGGCCCGGGGAGCTGTTTTTT	CASRNRGPGELFF
TRBD1	TRBV5-1	NA	TRBJ2-2	TGCGCCAGCAGCCAGGGACAGGGGACCGGGGAGCTGTTTTTT	CASSQGQGTGELFF
TRBD1	TRBV18	NA	TRBJ2-3	TGTGCCAGCTCACCACCGGTTGCAGGGGGCCGTGCAGATACGCAGTATTTT	CASSPPVAGGRADTQYF
NA	TRBV18	NA	TRBJ2-7	TGTGCCAGCTCACCCAAGACACCCCTCTCCTACGAGCAGTACTTC	CASSPKTPLSYEQYF
NA	TRBV19	NA	TRBJ1-1	TGTGCCAGCACAGGGTGGGGATTCACTGAAGCTTTCTTT	CASTGWGFTEAFF
TRBD1	TRBV5-4	hyperexpanded	TRBJ1-2	TGTGCCAGCAGGTTCGGGACAGCGGTCGGCTACACCTTC	CASRFGTAVGYTF
NA	TRBV9	NA	TRBJ2-5	TGTGCCAGCAGCGTATCAGGGGCGGGAGAGACCCAGTACTTC	CASSVSGAGETQYF
TRBD2	TRBV2	NA	TRBJ2-7	TGTGCCAGCAGCATACTAGCGGGAGCTGACGAGCAGTACTTC	CASSILAGADEQYF
NA	TRBV4-3	NA	TRBJ1-5	TGCGCCAGCAGCCAAGATTCAGGTAGCAATCAGCCCCAGCATTTT	CASSQDSGSNQPQHF
NA	TRBV19	NA	TRBJ2-1	TGTGCCAGTAGGCCTAACCCAGGGGGGCGGACGAGAACCCTACCCTACAATGAGCAGTTCTTC	CASRPNPGGRTRTLPYNEQFF
TRBD1	TRBV5-1	few	TRBJ2-2	TGCGCCAGCAGCACGGGACAGTTCACCGGGGAGCTGTTTTTT	CASSTGQFTGELFF
TRBD2	TRBV2	NA	TRBJ2-7	TGTGCCAGCAGGGCTCGACTAGCGGGCTACGAGCAGTACTTC	CASRARLAGYEQYF